This note documents a single T cell receptor beta chain sequence. This specimen belongs to a study of T cells in localized non-small cell lung cancer. CDR3 length: 16 residues. Germline CDR1 reads SGDLS; CDR2 reads YYNGEE. V lost 1 base to trimming and J lost 2 bases, with 14 bases between them. Assay used: immunoSEQ multiplex PCR; TCRdb lists only in-frame clones, some missing. The table shows about 22,000 clones, with 70% to 90% occurring only once. The clonotype comes from a man aged 40-75 years with stage II squamous cell lung carcinoma. The rearrangement uses TRBV9 and TRBJ2-3; D is possibly TRBD2 (7 bases). The material was PBMCs, obtained before any cancer treatment. CDR3 loop: CASSVYGGLITDTQYF. The DNA for the CDR3 is TGTGCCAGCAGCGTATACGGGGGGCTCATCACAGATACGCAGTATTTT.